This TCR beta chain was obtained from a study of T-cell memory formation after mild COVID-19. The CDR3 covers 14 residues. V lost 4 bases, J lost 4 bases, and 10 bases lay in between. In germline, CDR1 is SGHVS, CDR2 FNYEAQ. From the 5' RACE reads, TCRdb called clonotypes with MiXCR, one entry per CDR3 protein. This table has 350,000 to 400,000 distinct CDR3 sequences, 14% appearing once. This clonotype was sampled from a man between 18 and 35 years old who had mild COVID-19 (a few samples of this study predate the infection). Cell type and time point are not known. Sequences were obtained from PBMCs or a T cell subset sorted from them (not recorded which). The rearrangement joins TRBV7-6 to TRBJ2-2; unclear D gene. CDR3 residues: CASSSGQFTGELFF. The CDR3 DNA is TGTGCCAGCAGCTCAGGCCAGTTCACCGGGGAGCTGTTTTTT.